This T cell receptor (beta chain) was documented in a study of T cells in Graves' hyperthyroidism and ophthalmopathy. RNA transcripts served as the template for amplifying TCR beta CDR3 regions. A set of HTBI primers served as the primers for a first-round RT-PCR of the TCR CDR3. Each CDR3 protein gets one entry after TCRdb re-called the multiplex PCR reads with MiXCR. This table holds about 640,000 distinct CDR3 sequences, less than 45% found once. Study findings and constraints: Appearing also in blood were most of the thyroid clonotypes expanded above 0.001.

Germline V lookup: CDR1 LNHNV, CDR2 YYDKDF (reference sequence). This CDR3 is 17 amino acids long. Trimming took 1 base from V and 0 from J, leaving 14 bases between them. A note on this clonotype: The antigen is not known.

This chain joins TRBV15 and TRBJ2-3, with D perhaps TRBD2 (5 bases). What was sequenced was peripheral blood or thyroid tissue (not recorded which). The receptor's source is an adult man with Graves' disease, either hyperthyroidism or ophthalmopathy (not recorded which). In DNA form, the CDR3 reads TGTGCCACCAGCAGAGGTACTCCGGGGTCTAGCACAGATACGCAGTATTTT. This codes for CATSRGTPGSSTDTQYF.